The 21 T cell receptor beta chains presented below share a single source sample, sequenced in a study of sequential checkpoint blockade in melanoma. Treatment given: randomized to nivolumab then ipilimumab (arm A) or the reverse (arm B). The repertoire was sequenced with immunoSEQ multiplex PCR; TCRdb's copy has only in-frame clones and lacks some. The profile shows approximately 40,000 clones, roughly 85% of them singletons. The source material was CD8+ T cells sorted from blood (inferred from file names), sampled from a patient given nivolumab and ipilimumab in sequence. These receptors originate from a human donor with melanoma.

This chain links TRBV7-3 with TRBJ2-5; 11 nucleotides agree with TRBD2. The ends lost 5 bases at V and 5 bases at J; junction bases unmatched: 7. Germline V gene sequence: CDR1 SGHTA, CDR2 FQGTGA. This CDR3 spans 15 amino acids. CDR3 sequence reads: CASSAGTSGGETQYF. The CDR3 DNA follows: TGTGCCAGCAGCGCAGGGACTAGCGGAGGGGAGACCCAGTACTTC.

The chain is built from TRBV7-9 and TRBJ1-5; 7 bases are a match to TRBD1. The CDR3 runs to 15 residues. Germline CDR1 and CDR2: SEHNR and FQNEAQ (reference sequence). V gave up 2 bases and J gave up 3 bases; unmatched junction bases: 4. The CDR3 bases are TGTGCCAGCAGCTTAAAGGGACAGCCCAATCAGCCCCAGCATTTT. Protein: CASSLKGQPNQPQHF. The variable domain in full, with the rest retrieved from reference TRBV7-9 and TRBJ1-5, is DTGVSQNPRHKITKRGQNVTFRCDPISEHNRLYWYRQTLGQGPEFLTYFQNEAQLEKSRLLSDRFSAERPKGSFSTLEIQRTEQGDSAMYLCASSLKGQPNQPQHFGDGTRLSIL.

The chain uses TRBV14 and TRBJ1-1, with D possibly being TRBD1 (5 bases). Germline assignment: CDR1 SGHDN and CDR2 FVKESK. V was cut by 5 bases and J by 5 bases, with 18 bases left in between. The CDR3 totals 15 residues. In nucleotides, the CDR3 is TGTGCCAGCAGCTTTCCCGGGGGGGATTGGACTGAAGCTTTCTTT. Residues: CASSFPGGDWTEAFF.

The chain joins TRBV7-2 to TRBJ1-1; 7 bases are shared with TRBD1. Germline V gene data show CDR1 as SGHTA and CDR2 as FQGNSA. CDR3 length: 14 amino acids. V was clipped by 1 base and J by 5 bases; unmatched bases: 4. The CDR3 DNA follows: TGTGCCAGCAGCTTAGTGACAGGGATAACTGAAGCTTTCTTT. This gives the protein CASSLVTGITEAFF.

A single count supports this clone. The CDR3: CASSQEGTSGVYEQYV. CDR3 nucleotides: TGTGCCAGCAGCCAAGAAGGGACTAGCGGGGTGTACGAGCAGTACGTC. The chain employs TRBV4-2 and TRBJ2-7, with 13 positions matching TRBD2. This CDR3 contains 16 residues. With V trimmed by 0 bases and J by 4 bases, 3 bases remained unmatched. The V gene's germline CDR1 is LGHNA and CDR2 YNFKEQ.

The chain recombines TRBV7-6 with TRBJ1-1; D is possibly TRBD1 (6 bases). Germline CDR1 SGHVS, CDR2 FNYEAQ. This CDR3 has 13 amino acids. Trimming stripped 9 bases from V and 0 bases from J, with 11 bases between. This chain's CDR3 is CASTGGLNTEAFF. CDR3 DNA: TGTGCCAGTACGGGGGGGCTGAACACTGAAGCTTTCTTT. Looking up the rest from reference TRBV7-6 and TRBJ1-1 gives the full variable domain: GAGVSQSPRYKVTKRGQDVALRCDPISGHVSLYWYRQALGQGPEFLTYFNYEAQQDKSGLPNDRFSAERPEGSISTLTIQRTEQRDSAMYRCASTGGLNTEAFFGQGTRLTVV.

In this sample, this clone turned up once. The CDR3: CAIVPRPGNPNEQYF. CDR3 DNA sequence: TGTGCCATAGTACCCAGACCAGGGAATCCAAACGAGCAGTACTTC. The V and J genes are TRBV6-1 and TRBJ2-7; D is possibly TRBD1 (5 bases). This CDR3 contains 15 residues. V shed 10 bases and J shed 5 bases, with 24 bases lying between them. Looked up from germline, CDR1 is MNHNS and CDR2 is SASEGT.

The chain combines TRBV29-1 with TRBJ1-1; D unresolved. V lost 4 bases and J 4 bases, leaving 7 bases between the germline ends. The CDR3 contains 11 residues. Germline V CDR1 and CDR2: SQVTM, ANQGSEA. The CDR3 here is CSVGLSTEAFF. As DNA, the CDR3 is TGCAGCGTTGGGCTCTCCACTGAAGCTTTCTTT.

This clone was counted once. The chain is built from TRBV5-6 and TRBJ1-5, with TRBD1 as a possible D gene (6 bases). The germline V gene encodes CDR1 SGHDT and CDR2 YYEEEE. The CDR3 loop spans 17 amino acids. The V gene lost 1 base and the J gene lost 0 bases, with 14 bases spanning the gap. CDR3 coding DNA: TGTGCCAGCAGCTTGAATCCGGCGGACAGTAGCAATCAGCCCCAGCATTTT. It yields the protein CASSLNPADSSNQPQHF.

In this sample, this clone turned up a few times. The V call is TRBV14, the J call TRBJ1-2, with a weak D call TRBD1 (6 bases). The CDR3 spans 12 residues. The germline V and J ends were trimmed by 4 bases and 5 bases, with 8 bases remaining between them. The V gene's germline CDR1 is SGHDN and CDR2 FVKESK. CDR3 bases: TGTGCCAGCAGCCCACAGGGATATGGCTACACCTTC. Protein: CASSPQGYGYTF. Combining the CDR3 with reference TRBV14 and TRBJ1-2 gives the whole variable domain EAGVTQFPSHSVIEKGQTVTLRCDPISGHDNLYWYRRVMGKEIKFLLHFVKESKQDESGMPNNRFLAERTGGTYSTLKVQPAELEDSGVYFCASSPQGYGYTFGSGTRLTVV.

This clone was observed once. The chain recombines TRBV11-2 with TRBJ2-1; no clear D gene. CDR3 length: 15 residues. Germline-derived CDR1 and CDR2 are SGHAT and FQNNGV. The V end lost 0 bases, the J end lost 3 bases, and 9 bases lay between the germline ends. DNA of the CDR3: TGTGCCAGCAGCTTAGATCTATCAGGCTACAATGAGCAGTTCTTC. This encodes CASSLDLSGYNEQFF.

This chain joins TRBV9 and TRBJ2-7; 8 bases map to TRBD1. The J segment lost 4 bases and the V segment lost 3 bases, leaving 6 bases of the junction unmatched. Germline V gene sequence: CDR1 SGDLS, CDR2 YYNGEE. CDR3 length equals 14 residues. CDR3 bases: TGTGCCAGCAGCGCCGGGACAGGTCCATACGAGCAGTACTTC. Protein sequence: CASSAGTGPYEQYF.

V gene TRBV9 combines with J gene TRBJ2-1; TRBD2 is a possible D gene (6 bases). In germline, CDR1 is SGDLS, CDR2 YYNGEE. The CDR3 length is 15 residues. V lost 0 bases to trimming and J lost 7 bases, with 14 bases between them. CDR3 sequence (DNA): TGTGCCAGCAGCGTAGGGACTACCAATGGGAATGAGCAGTTCTTC. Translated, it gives CASSVGTTNGNEQFF.

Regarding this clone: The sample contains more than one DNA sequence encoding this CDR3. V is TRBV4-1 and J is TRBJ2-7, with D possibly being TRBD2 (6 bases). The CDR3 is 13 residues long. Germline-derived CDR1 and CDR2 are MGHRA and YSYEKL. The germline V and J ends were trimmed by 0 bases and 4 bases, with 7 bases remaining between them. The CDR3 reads CASSQDRGYEQYF. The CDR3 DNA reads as TGCGCCAGCAGCCAAGATCGGGGGTACGAGCAGTACTTC.

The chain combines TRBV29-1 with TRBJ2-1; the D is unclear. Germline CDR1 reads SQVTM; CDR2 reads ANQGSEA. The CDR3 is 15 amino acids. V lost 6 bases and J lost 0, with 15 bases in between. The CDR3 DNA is TGCAGCGTCGAAAACAGCTACGACTCCTACAATGAGCAGTTCTTC. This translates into CSVENSYDSYNEQFF.

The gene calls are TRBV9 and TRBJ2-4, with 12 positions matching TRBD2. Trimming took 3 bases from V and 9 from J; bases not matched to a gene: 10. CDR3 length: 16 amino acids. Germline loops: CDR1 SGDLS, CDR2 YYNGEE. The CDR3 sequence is CASSGPLAGGPLIQYF. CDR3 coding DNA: TGTGCCAGCAGCGGACCGCTAGCGGGAGGGCCTCTCATTCAGTACTTC.

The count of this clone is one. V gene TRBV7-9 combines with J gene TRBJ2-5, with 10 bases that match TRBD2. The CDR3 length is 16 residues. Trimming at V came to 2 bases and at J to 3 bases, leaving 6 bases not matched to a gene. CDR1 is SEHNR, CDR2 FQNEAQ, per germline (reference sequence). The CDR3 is CASSLTLAGVEETQYF. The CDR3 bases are TGTGCCAGCAGCTTAACCCTAGCGGGAGTAGAAGAGACCCAGTACTTC.

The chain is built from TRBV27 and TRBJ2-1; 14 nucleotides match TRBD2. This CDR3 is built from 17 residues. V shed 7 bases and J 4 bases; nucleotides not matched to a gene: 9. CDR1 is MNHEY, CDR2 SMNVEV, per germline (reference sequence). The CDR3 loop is CASTPRLAGGLYNEQFF. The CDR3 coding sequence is TGTGCCAGCACCCCACGACTAGCGGGAGGGTTATACAATGAGCAGTTCTTC.

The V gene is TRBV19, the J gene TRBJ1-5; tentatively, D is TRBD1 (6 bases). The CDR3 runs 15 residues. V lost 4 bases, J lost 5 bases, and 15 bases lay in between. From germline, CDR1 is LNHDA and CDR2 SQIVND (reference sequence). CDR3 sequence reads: CASSKMGQGHQPQHF. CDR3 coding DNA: TGTGCCAGTAGTAAAATGGGGCAGGGGCATCAGCCCCAGCATTTT.

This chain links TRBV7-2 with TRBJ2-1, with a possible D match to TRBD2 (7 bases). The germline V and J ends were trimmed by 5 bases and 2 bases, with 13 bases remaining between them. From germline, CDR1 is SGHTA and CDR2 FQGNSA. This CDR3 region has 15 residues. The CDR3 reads CASSEGGVAYNEQFF. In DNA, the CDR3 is TGTGCCAGCAGCGAGGGGGGGGTGGCCTACAATGAGCAGTTCTTC.

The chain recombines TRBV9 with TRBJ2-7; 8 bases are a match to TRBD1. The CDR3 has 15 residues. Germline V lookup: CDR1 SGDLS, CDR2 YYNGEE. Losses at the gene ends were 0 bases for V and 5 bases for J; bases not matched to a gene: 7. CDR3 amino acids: CASSVGGRGPDEQYF. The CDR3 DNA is TGTGCCAGCAGCGTAGGAGGCAGGGGGCCCGACGAGCAGTACTTC. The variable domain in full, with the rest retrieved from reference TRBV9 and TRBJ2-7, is DSGVTQTPKHLITATGQRVTLRCSPRSGDLSVYWYQQSLDQGLQFLIQYYNGEERAKGNILERFSAQQFPDLHSELNLSSLELGDSALYFCASSVGGRGPDEQYFGPGTRLTVT.